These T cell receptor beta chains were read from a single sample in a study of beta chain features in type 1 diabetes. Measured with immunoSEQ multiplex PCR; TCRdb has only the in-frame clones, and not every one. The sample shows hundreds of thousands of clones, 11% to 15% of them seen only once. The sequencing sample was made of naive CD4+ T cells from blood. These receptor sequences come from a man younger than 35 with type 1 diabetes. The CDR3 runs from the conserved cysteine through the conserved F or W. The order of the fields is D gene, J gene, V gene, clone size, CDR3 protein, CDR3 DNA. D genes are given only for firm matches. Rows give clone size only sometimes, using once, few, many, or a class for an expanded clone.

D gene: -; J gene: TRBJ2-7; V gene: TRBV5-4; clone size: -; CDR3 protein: CASSRGEQYF; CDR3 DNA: TGTGCCAGCAGCAGAGGCGAGCAGTACTTC
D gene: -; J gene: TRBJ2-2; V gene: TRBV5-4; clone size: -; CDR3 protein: CASSPARTVSTGELFF; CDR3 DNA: TGTGCCAGCAGCCCAGCCCGGACAGTATCCACCGGGGAGCTGTTTTTT
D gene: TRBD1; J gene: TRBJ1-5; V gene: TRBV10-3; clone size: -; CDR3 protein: CAISGGQGGNQPQHF; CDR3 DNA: TGTGCCATCAGTGGGGGACAGGGCGGCAATCAGCCCCAGCATTTT
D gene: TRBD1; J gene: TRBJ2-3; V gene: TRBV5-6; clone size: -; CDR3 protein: CASSFGQGTDTQYF; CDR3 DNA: TGTGCCAGCAGCTTCGGACAGGGCACAGATACGCAGTATTTT
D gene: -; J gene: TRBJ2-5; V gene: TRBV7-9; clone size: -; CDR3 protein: CASSLRGFEETQYF; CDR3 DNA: TGTGCCAGCAGCCTAAGGGGGTTTGAAGAGACCCAGTACTTC
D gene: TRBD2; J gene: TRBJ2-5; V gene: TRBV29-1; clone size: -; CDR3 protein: CSGAGGQETQYF; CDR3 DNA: TGCAGCGGTGCGGGGGGACAAGAGACCCAGTACTTC
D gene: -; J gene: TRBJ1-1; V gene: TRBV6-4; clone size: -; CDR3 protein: CASSNQGRTEAFF; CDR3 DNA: TGTGCCAGCAGTAATCAGGGGCGCACTGAAGCTTTCTTT
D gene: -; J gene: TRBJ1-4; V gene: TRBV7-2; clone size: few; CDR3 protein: CASRLGHPNEKLFF; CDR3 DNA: TGTGCCAGCAGATTGGGACATCCAAATGAAAAACTGTTTTTT
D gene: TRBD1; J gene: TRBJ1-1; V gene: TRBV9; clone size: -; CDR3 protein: CASSVRDRGGAFF; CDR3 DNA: TGTGCCAGCAGCGTTCGGGACAGGGGAGGAGCTTTCTTT
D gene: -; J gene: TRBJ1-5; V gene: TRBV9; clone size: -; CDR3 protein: CASSQFGAGQPQHF; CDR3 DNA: TGTGCCAGCAGTCAGTTCGGGGCTGGTCAGCCCCAGCATTTT
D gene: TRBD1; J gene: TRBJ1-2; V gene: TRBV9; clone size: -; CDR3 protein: CASSPPGTGGVRNGYTF; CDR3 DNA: TGTGCCAGCAGCCCTCCCGGGACAGGGGGCGTCAGGAATGGCTACACCTTC
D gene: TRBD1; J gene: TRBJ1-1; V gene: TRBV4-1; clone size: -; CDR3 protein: CASSQIQGISEAFF; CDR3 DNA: TGCGCCAGCAGCCAAATACAGGGGATCTCTGAAGCTTTCTTT
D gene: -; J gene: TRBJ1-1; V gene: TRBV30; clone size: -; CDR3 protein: CAWSRGFEAFF; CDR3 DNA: TGTGCCTGGAGCAGGGGCTTTGAAGCTTTCTTT
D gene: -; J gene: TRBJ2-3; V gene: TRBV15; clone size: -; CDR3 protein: CATLRGASFTDTQYF; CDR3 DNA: TGTGCCACCCTCCGGGGGGCGTCATTCACAGATACGCAGTATTTT
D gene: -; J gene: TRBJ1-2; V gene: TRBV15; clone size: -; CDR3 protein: CATSRDTYGYTF; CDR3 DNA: TGTGCCACCAGCAGAGATACCTATGGCTACACCTTC
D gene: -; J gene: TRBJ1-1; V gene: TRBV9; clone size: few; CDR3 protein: CASSARTGLTEAFF; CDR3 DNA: TGTGCCAGCAGCGCCCGAACAGGACTCACTGAAGCTTTCTTT
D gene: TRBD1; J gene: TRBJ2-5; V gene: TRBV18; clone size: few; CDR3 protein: CASSPNRGINGETQYF; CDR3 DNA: TGTGCCAGCTCACCAAACAGGGGGATCAACGGAGAGACCCAGTACTTC
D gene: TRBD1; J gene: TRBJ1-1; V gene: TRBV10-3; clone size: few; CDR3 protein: CAISVLDRALEAFF; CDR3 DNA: TGTGCCATCAGTGTCTTGGACAGGGCACTTGAAGCTTTCTTT
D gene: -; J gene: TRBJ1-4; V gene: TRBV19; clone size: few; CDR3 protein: CASSRDGNFNEKLFF; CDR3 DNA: TGTGCCAGTAGTCGCGACGGGAACTTCAATGAAAAACTGTTTTTT
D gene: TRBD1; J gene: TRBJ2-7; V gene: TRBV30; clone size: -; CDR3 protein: CAWSGGTGGRGEQYF; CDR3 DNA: TGTGCCTGGAGTGGCGGGACAGGGGGCAGAGGAGAGCAGTACTTC
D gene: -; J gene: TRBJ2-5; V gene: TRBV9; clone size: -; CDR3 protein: CASSVASGQETQYF; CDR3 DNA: TGTGCCAGCAGCGTAGCCAGCGGGCAAGAGACCCAGTACTTC
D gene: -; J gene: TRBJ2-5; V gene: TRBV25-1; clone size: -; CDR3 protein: CASRQQGGETQYF; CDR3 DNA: TGTGCCAGCAGACAACAGGGGGGGGAGACCCAGTACTTC
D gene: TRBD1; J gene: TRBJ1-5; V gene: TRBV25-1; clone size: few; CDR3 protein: CASYLQGGDSNQPQHF; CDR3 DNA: TGTGCCAGCTACCTCCAGGGGGGAGATAGCAATCAGCCCCAGCATTTT
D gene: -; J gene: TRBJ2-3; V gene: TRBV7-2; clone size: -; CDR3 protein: CASSPYWGAITDTQYF; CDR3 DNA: TGTGCCAGCAGCCCCTATTGGGGGGCCATCACAGATACGCAGTATTTT
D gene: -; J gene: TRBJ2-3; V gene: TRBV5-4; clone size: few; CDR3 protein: CASSPPALGDTQYF; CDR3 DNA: TGTGCCAGCAGCCCCCCGGCCTTGGGGGATACGCAGTATTTT
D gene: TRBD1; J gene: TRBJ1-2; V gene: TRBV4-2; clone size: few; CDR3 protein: CASSPQGAGGYTF; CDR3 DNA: TGTGCCAGCAGCCCTCAGGGGGCGGGTGGCTACACCTTC
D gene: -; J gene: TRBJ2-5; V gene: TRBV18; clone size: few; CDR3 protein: CASSPSEEETQYF; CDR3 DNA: TGTGCCAGCTCACCAAGTGAGGAGGAGACCCAGTACTTC
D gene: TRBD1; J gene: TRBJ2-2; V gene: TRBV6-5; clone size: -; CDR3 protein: CASSYGTGIGELFF; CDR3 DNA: TGTGCCAGCAGTTACGGGACAGGGATCGGGGAGCTGTTTTTT
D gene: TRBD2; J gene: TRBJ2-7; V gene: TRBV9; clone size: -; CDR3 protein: CASSVATSDYYEQYF; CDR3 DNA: TGTGCCAGCAGCGTAGCCACTAGCGATTACTACGAGCAGTACTTC
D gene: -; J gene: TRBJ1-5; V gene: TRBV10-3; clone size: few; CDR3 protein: CAISEGGIIGDQPQHF; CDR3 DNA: TGTGCCATCAGTGAGGGTGGAATTATTGGGGATCAGCCCCAGCATTTT
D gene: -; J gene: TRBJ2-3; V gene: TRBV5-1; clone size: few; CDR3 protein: CASSLSPWADTQYF; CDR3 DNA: TGCGCCAGCAGCTTGTCGCCCTGGGCAGATACGCAGTATTTT
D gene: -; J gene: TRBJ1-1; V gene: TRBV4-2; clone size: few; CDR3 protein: CASSQVSGLQGPTEAFF; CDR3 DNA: TGTGCCAGCAGCCAAGTGTCGGGGTTGCAGGGGCCCACTGAAGCTTTCTTT
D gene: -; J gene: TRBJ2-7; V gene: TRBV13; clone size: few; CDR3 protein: CASSFYRGGHEQYF; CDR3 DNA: TGTGCCAGCAGCTTCTACAGGGGGGGCCACGAGCAGTACTTC
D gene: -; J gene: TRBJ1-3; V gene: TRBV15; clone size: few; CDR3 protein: CATSRASSSGNTIYF; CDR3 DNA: TGTGCCACCAGCAGAGCCTCAAGCTCTGGAAACACCATATATTTT
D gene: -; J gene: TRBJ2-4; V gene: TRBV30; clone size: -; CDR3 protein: CAWRPRLAKNIQYF; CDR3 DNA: TGTGCCTGGAGGCCGCGATTAGCCAAAAACATTCAGTACTTC
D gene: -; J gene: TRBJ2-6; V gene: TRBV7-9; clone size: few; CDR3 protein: CASSIATGGSGANVLTF; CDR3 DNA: TGTGCCAGCAGCATCGCGACAGGAGGCTCTGGGGCCAACGTCCTGACTTTC
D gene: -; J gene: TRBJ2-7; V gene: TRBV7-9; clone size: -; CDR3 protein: CASSHKTGGVLYEQYF; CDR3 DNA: TGTGCCAGCAGCCACAAGACAGGTGGGGTTCTCTACGAGCAGTACTTC
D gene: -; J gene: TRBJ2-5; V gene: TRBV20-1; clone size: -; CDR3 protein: CSASLKETQYF; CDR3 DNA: TGCAGTGCTAGCCTTAAAGAGACCCAGTACTTC
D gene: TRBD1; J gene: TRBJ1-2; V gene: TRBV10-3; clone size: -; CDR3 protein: CAISDQGVFNYGYTF; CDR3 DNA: TGTGCCATCAGTGACCAGGGGGTTTTTAACTATGGCTACACCTTC
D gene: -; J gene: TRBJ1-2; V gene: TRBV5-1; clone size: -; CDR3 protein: CASSFGVGYGYTF; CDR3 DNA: TGCGCCAGCAGCTTCGGAGTGGGCTATGGCTACACCTTC